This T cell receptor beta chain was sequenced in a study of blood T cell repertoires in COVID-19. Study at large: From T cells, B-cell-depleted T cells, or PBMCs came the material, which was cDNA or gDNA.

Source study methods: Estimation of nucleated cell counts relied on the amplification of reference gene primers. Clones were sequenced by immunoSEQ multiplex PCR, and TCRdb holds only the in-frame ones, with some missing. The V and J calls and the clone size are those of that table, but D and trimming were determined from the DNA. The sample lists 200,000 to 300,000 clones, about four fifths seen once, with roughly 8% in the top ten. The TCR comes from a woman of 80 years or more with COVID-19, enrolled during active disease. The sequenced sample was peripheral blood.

CDR3 sequence: CASSLVRGAYEQYF. CDR3 nucleotides: TGTGCCAGCAGCTTAGTTCGCGGGGCCTACGAGCAGTACTTC. The chain uses TRBV11-1 and TRBJ2-7; perhaps TRBD2 as D (6 bases). V lost 1 base and J 2 bases, leaving 9 bases between the germline ends. CDR1 is SGHAT and CDR2 is FQDESV in the germline V gene (reference sequence). The CDR3 spans 14 residues.